The source of this T cell receptor beta chain is a study of T cell responses to AZD1222 COVID-19 vaccine. The CDR3 length is 16 residues. The germline V gene has CDR1 SGHRS and CDR2 YFSETQ. Trimming took 0 bases from V and 1 from J; bases not matched to a gene: 5. Sequencing used immunoSEQ multiplex PCR; TCRdb keeps in-frame clones, though not all of them. The sample contains 180,000 or so clones, 80% to 90% of which appear only once. The receptor was derived from an adult in good health. The V call is TRBV5-1, the J call TRBJ1-2; 8 bases are a match to TRBD1. The sample was peripheral blood, taken on day 0 of AZD1222 vaccination. The chain's CDR3 is CASSLDGTGINYGYTF. CDR3 bases: TGCGCCAGCAGCTTGGACGGGACAGGTATTAACTATGGCTACACCTTC.